The sequence of this TCR beta chain was determined in a study of technical replicates of blood from several donors. TCRdb keeps only in-frame clones here, not all; method: immunoSEQ multiplex PCR. The table includes some 14,000 clones, roughly three quarters detected once. The clonotype originates from a human donor in good health. Sequenced: PBMCs.

CDR3 in DNA: TGTGCCAGCAGCTTAGGACTAGCGGGAGAGAATGAGCAGTTCTTC. Translating gives CASSLGLAGENEQFF. J is TRBJ2-1 and V is TRBV13; 11 bases align to TRBD2. The V gene end was trimmed by 0 bases and the J gene end by 7 bases; junction bases not matched to a gene: 2. Germline CDR1 is PRHDT and CDR2 is FYEKMQ (reference sequence). The CDR3 extends over 15 amino acids.